Each of the 10 T cell receptor beta chains below was sequenced from the same sample in a study of blood T cell repertoires in COVID-19. Sequencing used immunoSEQ multiplex PCR; TCRdb keeps in-frame clones, though not all of them. This sample yields tens of thousands of clones, of which around 83% are seen a single time; roughly 10% belongs to the top ten. What was sequenced was peripheral blood. The receptors shown here come from a human donor in a cohort sampled during active COVID-19.

The table lists this clone with a count of one. This chain links TRBV5-1 with TRBJ1-1; D is possibly TRBD1 (5 bases). Germline CDR1 is SGHRS and CDR2 is YFSETQ. Trimming removed 5 bases from V and 8 bases from J, with 16 bases in between. This CDR3 contains 13 residues. The chain's CDR3 is CASREAGGSEAFF. DNA of the CDR3: TGCGCCAGCAGGGAAGCCGGGGGGTCAGAAGCTTTCTTT.

V is TRBV5-1 and J is TRBJ2-6; 11 bases are shared with TRBD1. Trimming removed 7 bases from V and 7 bases from J; junction bases left unmatched: 7. This CDR3 region has 15 residues. Germline CDR1 is SGHRS and CDR2 is YFSETQ. CDR3 coding DNA: TGCGCCAGCGGGCCCGGGACAGGGGGAGCCAACGTCCTGACTTTC. Protein product: CASGPGTGGANVLTF. The variable domain in full, with the rest retrieved from reference TRBV5-1 and TRBJ2-6, is KAGVTQTPRYLIKTRGQQVTLSCSPISGHRSVSWYQQTPGQGLQFLFEYFSETQRNKGNFPGRFSGRQFSNSRSEMNVSTLELGDSALYLCASGPGTGGANVLTFGAGSRLTVL.

The chain combines TRBV7-2 with TRBJ1-4, with unresolved D. The CDR3 has 13 amino acids. V shed 2 bases and J shed 6 bases, with 7 bases lying between them. Germline lookup yields CDR1 SGHTA and CDR2 FQGNSA. CDR3 region: CASSLSSYEKLFF. The CDR3, as DNA: TGTGCCAGCAGCTTATCGAGCTATGAAAAACTGTTTTTT. The entire variable domain, with the rest obtained from reference TRBV7-2 and TRBJ1-4, is as follows: GAGVSQSPSNKVTEKGKDVELRCDPISGHTALYWYRQSLGQGLEFLIYFQGNSAPDKSGLPSDRFSAERTGGSVSTLTIQRTQQEDSAVYLCASSLSSYEKLFFGSGTQLSVL.

This clone turned up a few times. V is TRBV5-1 and J is TRBJ2-7; maybe TRBD1 (6 bases). Trimming pared 6 bases from V and 2 bases from J, leaving 18 bases between. Germline V CDR1 and CDR2: SGHRS, YFSETQ. The CDR3 sequence is 15 residues long. CDR3 nucleotides: TGCGCCAGCACCCGGCTGACAGGCACCCCCTACGAGCAGTACTTC. It is translated as CASTRLTGTPYEQYF. The full variable domain, in which reference TRBV5-1 and TRBJ2-7 provide the parts outside the CDR3, is KAGVTQTPRYLIKTRGQQVTLSCSPISGHRSVSWYQQTPGQGLQFLFEYFSETQRNKGNFPGRFSGRQFSNSRSEMNVSTLELGDSALYLCASTRLTGTPYEQYFGPGTRLTVT.

The chain links TRBV5-1 to TRBJ2-1, with 9 bases lining up with TRBD1. This CDR3 comprises 15 residues. CDR1 and CDR2 (germline): SGHRS, YFSETQ. V lost 4 bases and J lost 9; bases outside the gene matches: 11. This CDR3 reads CASSPPRGTGSEQFF. DNA for the CDR3: TGCGCCAGCAGCCCCCCTAGGGGGACAGGGAGTGAGCAGTTCTTC.

The V and J genes are TRBV2 and TRBJ1-3; 8 nucleotides align to TRBD1. Per the germline V gene, CDR1 is SNHLY and CDR2 is FYNNEI. The length of the CDR3 is 16 residues. V lost 4 bases to trimming and J lost 1 base; unmatched junction nucleotides: 6. CDR3: CASSGQGRASGNTIYF. CDR3 bases: TGTGCCAGCAGTGGACAGGGGAGGGCGTCTGGAAACACCATATATTTT.

Concerning this clone itself: A junction boundary mismatches the germline segment, possibly from a read error. V gene TRBV4-2 combines with J gene TRBJ2-7; 10 bases are shared with TRBD2. Germline V gene data show CDR1 as LGHNA and CDR2 as YNFKEQ. The CDR3 is 16 residues long. The CDR3 region is CASSHGGLAASSEQYF. CDR3 sequence (DNA): TGTGCCAGCAGCCACGGAGGACTAGCGGCTTCCTCCGAGCAGTACTTC.

This clone turned up a few times. This rearrangement joins TRBV18 to TRBJ2-7; 9 nucleotides agree with TRBD1. The CDR3 is 13 residues long. V lost 6 bases and J lost 5; bases outside the gene matches: 5. CDR1 and CDR2 (germline): KGHSH, LQKENI. The CDR3 nucleotides read TGTGCCAGCTCGCCGGGACAGGGACACGAGCAGTACTTC. It encodes CASSPGQGHEQYF.

The chain links TRBV28 to TRBJ1-4, with D possibly matching TRBD1 (5 bases). The CDR3 is 16 amino acids. Germline loops: CDR1 MDHEN, CDR2 SYDVKM. Deletions cut 8 bases from V and 7 bases from J, with 23 bases between. In DNA form, the CDR3 reads TGTGCCAGCTCCGGCCCCGAGGGGCGGGAAGGTGAAAAACTGTTTTTT. Translated, it gives CASSGPEGREGEKLFF.

V usage is TRBV2 and J usage is TRBJ1-5, with D unclear. This CDR3 comprises 14 residues. Germline CDR1 and CDR2: SNHLY and FYNNEI. V was pared by 1 base and J by 1 base, with 5 bases between. CDR3: CASSEGRSNQPQHF. CDR3 DNA: TGTGCCAGCAGTGAAGGCAGAAGCAATCAGCCCCAGCATTTT.